Only a few counts were recorded for the clone carrying this TCR beta chain. Libraries were prepared by immunoSEQ multiplex PCR; TCRdb keeps only in-frame clonotypes and omits some of them. The sample lists over 65,000 clones, 81% occurring once. This sample is drawn from a study of blood T cell repertoires in COVID-19. The overall study: In each case, the material was cDNA or gDNA derived from T cells, B-cell-depleted T cells, or PBMCs.

Trimming removed 3 bases from V and 0 bases from J; junction bases left unmatched: 5. Per the germline V gene, CDR1 is SGHTA and CDR2 is FQGNSA. The length of the CDR3 is 16 residues. Sequences were obtained from peripheral blood. The receptor was isolated from an elderly man with acute or convalescent COVID-19. The chain employs TRBV7-2 and TRBJ1-2; 9 bases agree with TRBD1. CDR3 sequence: CASSLDRGIPNYGYTF. The CDR3 DNA follows: TGTGCCAGCAGCTTGGACAGGGGTATACCTAACTATGGCTACACCTTC.